This is a list of T cell receptor beta chains from one sample in a study of post-analysis software for immune sequencing data. TCRdb called the PCR reads again in MiXCR, with one record for every CDR3 protein. The data show 600,000 to 750,000 distinct CDR3 sequences, with 55% to 70% seen just once and approximately 10% held by the top ten. The sample comprised blood. These TCRs come from a girl aged 2 to 9 with multiple sclerosis. Each CDR3 is given with its conserved first and last residue. The order of the fields is D gene, clone size, J gene, V gene, CDR3 DNA, CDR3 protein. D genes are given only for firm matches. Not all rows give a size; the values are once, few, many and, for expanded clones, a class.

d_gene: .; abundance: .; j_gene: TRBJ1-2; v_gene: TRBV29-1; CDR3nt: TGCAGCGTTGAGGGGGCCGGCTATGGCTACACCTTC; CDR3aa: CSVEGAGYGYTF
d_gene: TRBD2; abundance: .; j_gene: TRBJ2-5; v_gene: TRBV12-3/TRBV12-4; CDR3nt: TGTGCCAGCAGTTTAGAAGCGGGAGGGCTGGGTGAGCAGTACTTC; CDR3aa: CASSLEAGGLGEQYF
d_gene: TRBD1; abundance: .; j_gene: TRBJ1-1; v_gene: TRBV20-1; CDR3nt: TGCAGTGCTATTCGGACAGGCCGGAACACTGAAGCTTTCTTT; CDR3aa: CSAIRTGRNTEAFF
d_gene: TRBD2; abundance: few; j_gene: TRBJ2-7; v_gene: TRBV2; CDR3nt: TGTGCCAGCAAGGAGATTAGCGGGGGCCCCTACGAGCAGTACTTC; CDR3aa: CASKEISGGPYEQYF
d_gene: TRBD1; abundance: few; j_gene: TRBJ2-7; v_gene: TRBV5-1; CDR3nt: TGCGCCAGCAGCTTGGTCGGGGACAGTTCCTACGAGCAGTACTTC; CDR3aa: CASSLVGDSSYEQYF
d_gene: .; abundance: .; j_gene: TRBJ1-2; v_gene: TRBV20-1; CDR3nt: TGCAGTGCTAGAGGGTCGACAGAAAGCTATGGCTACACCTTC; CDR3aa: CSARGSTESYGYTF
d_gene: TRBD2; abundance: once; j_gene: TRBJ2-3; v_gene: TRBV5-1; CDR3nt: TGCGCCAGCAGCTTGGGGGCGGGAGCCACAGATACGCAGTATTTT; CDR3aa: CASSLGAGATDTQYF
d_gene: TRBD1; abundance: few; j_gene: TRBJ1-1; v_gene: TRBV5-1; CDR3nt: TGTGCCAGCAGCTTACAGGGGCCGAACACTGAAGCTTTCTTT; CDR3aa: CASSLQGPNTEAFF
d_gene: TRBD1; abundance: once; j_gene: TRBJ1-1; v_gene: TRBV5-1; CDR3nt: TGCGCCAGCAGCTACTTGGACAGGGTGAACACTGAAGCTTTCTTT; CDR3aa: CASSYLDRVNTEAFF
d_gene: .; abundance: .; j_gene: TRBJ1-4; v_gene: TRBV6-5; CDR3nt: TGTGCCAGCAGTTACGATGCGACCCCGGGAACTAATGAACAACTGTTTTTT; CDR3aa: CASSYDATPGTNEQLFF
d_gene: .; abundance: .; j_gene: TRBJ1-2; v_gene: TRBV29-1; CDR3nt: TGCAGCGTTGACAGGGCAGAGGCGGATGGCTACACCTTC; CDR3aa: CSVDRAEADGYTF
d_gene: TRBD1; abundance: .; j_gene: TRBJ2-2; v_gene: TRBV27; CDR3nt: TGTGCCAGCAGTTTACCCGGGACAGGGGTAACCGGGGAGCTGTTTTTT; CDR3aa: CASSLPGTGVTGELFF
d_gene: TRBD2; abundance: .; j_gene: TRBJ2-5; v_gene: TRBV20-1; CDR3nt: TGCGGTGGCCCCAAACTAGCGGAAGAGACCCAGTACTTC; CDR3aa: CGGPKLAEETQYF
d_gene: TRBD2; abundance: .; j_gene: TRBJ2-1; v_gene: TRBV6-2/TRBV6-3; CDR3nt: TGTGCCAGCAGTTTTAGCGGGACACATACCAGCTCCTACAATGAGCAGTTCTTC; CDR3aa: CASSFSGTHTSSYNEQFF
d_gene: .; abundance: few; j_gene: TRBJ2-7; v_gene: TRBV7-9; CDR3nt: TGTGCCAGCAGCTTAGGCCAGGGACCATCCTACGAGCAGTACTTC; CDR3aa: CASSLGQGPSYEQYF
d_gene: TRBD1; abundance: .; j_gene: TRBJ1-2; v_gene: TRBV5-1; CDR3nt: TGCGCCAGCAGTCTGACAGGGTATGAGGGCTACACCTTC; CDR3aa: CASSLTGYEGYTF
d_gene: .; abundance: .; j_gene: TRBJ2-3; v_gene: TRBV29-1; CDR3nt: TGCAGCGTTGAAGATTCGGGTTGGTCAACAGATACGCAGTATTTT; CDR3aa: CSVEDSGWSTDTQYF
d_gene: .; abundance: .; j_gene: TRBJ2-2; v_gene: TRBV4-2; CDR3nt: TGTGCCAGCAGCCTTCCAAGCGGGGAGCTGTTTTTT; CDR3aa: CASSLPSGELFF
d_gene: .; abundance: .; j_gene: TRBJ1-2; v_gene: TRBV11-2; CDR3nt: TGTGCCAGCAGCTCCCTTCGCCGGGGCTATGGCTACACCTTC; CDR3aa: CASSSLRRGYGYTF
d_gene: .; abundance: few; j_gene: TRBJ2-1; v_gene: TRBV5-1; CDR3nt: TGCGCCAGCAGCCCCGCTCGACAGGCTGACAATGAGCAGTTCTTC; CDR3aa: CASSPARQADNEQFF
d_gene: TRBD1; abundance: .; j_gene: TRBJ2-1; v_gene: TRBV27; CDR3nt: TGTGCCAGCAGTGCACAGGGGTTGGTGGCAGGTGAGCAGTTCTTC; CDR3aa: CASSAQGLVAGEQFF
d_gene: .; abundance: few; j_gene: TRBJ2-1; v_gene: TRBV29-1; CDR3nt: TGCAGCGTTGCAGCCCTCTCCTACAATGAGCAGTTCTTC; CDR3aa: CSVAALSYNEQFF
d_gene: .; abundance: .; j_gene: TRBJ2-1; v_gene: TRBV20-1; CDR3nt: TGCAGTGCGAGGGCTCCGACAAGGGCGAGAAATGAGCAGTTCTTC; CDR3aa: CSARAPTRARNEQFF
d_gene: .; abundance: .; j_gene: TRBJ2-1; v_gene: TRBV6-2/TRBV6-3; CDR3nt: TGTACCAGCAGTTGGTTTGGCTCTCTCTCCAATGAGCAGTTCTTC; CDR3aa: CTSSWFGSLSNEQFF
d_gene: TRBD2; abundance: once; j_gene: TRBJ2-7; v_gene: TRBV5-6; CDR3nt: TGTGCCAGCAGCCTCAGACTAGCGGCCCTGAGCTCCTACGAGCAGTACTTC; CDR3aa: CASSLRLAALSSYEQYF
d_gene: .; abundance: .; j_gene: TRBJ2-3; v_gene: TRBV7-8; CDR3nt: TGTGCCAGCAGCTCCCGCCTGGCGGGCTCGCCTGCAGATACGCAGTATTTT; CDR3aa: CASSSRLAGSPADTQYF
d_gene: TRBD2; abundance: few; j_gene: TRBJ2-3; v_gene: TRBV29-1; CDR3nt: TGCAGCGTCGAGTGGACTAGCGGGGTTAACACAGATACGCAGTATTTT; CDR3aa: CSVEWTSGVNTDTQYF
d_gene: .; abundance: .; j_gene: TRBJ1-1; v_gene: TRBV29-1; CDR3nt: TGCAGCGTTGGGGAGGGGAAAGGCACTGAAGCTTTCTTT; CDR3aa: CSVGEGKGTEAFF